This T cell receptor beta chain was captured in a study of shared clonotypes between healthy human individuals (dated by TCRdb to the early 2020s). Background on the whole study: The cohort included three men and a couple of women between 18 and 49 years of age. Each donor's leukapheresis produced roughly between about 0.9 and 9.5 billion PBMCs. Different laboratories and diverse techniques were used to prepare libraries and sequence TCR repertoires, to increase sequencing depth and limit assay-specific biases. For each donor, CD4 naive and CD4 memory were each given three plates, CD8 naive was given two plates, and CD8 memory was given one plate. Blood TCR repertoires of roughly five healthy adults were deeply sequenced to estimate repertoire size and the extent of clonotype sharing between individuals.

The donors were healthy, HIV-negative adults with no recently reported acute infections or vaccinations. Only Caucasian adults living in Nashville, Tennessee, USA were represented among the donors. CD4+ T cells were enriched through magnetic negative selection, after which naive cells were positively selected on CD45RA and the remaining negative fraction served as the memory subset. Blood was collected by leukapheresis, and PBMCs were isolated by Ficoll-Histopaque density gradient centrifugation and then cryopreserved in liquid nitrogen vapor phase. Purity and quantity of every magnetically sorted T cell population were checked by analytical flow cytometry. Genomic DNA was isolated from every sorted fraction and measured by UV absorbance on a Nanodrop 2000c. Using the deep immunoSEQ assay, multiplex PCR amplified TCR CDR3 regions from genomic DNA. Extracted genomic DNA from each cell subset was spread evenly across all wells of several immunoSEQ 96-well plates, with each plate serving as a replicate. For sorted subsets, approximately 200 ng of genomic DNA, equivalent to some 30,000 T cell genomes, went into each replicate PCR. Purified libraries were quantified with a Qubit 3.0 fluorometer, sized on a Bioanalyzer 2100, and re-quantified with the KAPA Library Quantification kit. A separate single-read 150-cycle Illumina NextSeq 550 flow cell was used to sequence each immunoSEQ 96-well plate. Turning to the authors' computational methods: Because the immunoSEQ output held only junctional sequences and lacked quality scores, the filtering could not match the filtering applied to full-length reads. To assign V/J genes and CDR3, sequences were annotated using PyIR, a Python wrapper for IgBLAST v1.9, with IMGT germline references. Reads were filtered out if the reads had weak V/J assignments (E-value above 1e-6), no CDR3, stop codons, out-of-frame junctions, or ambiguous translated residues. A V3J clonotype was defined by an identical inferred V gene, J gene, and CDR3 amino acid sequence. Percentage overlap between repertoires was computed as shared unique clonotypes divided by the size of the smaller repertoire. RTK rarefaction, the Chao1 estimator, and Recon v2.1 estimates of unobserved clonotypes were used to assess repertoire richness. OLGA was used to compute generation probabilities for all TCRbeta clonotypes that the gDNA method yielded from a few donors. TCRdb holds this immuneACCESS table with in-frame rearrangements only. Some clones are missing; in checked studies, unresolved V genes explain under half, and the rest has no known cause. Clonal size and the V and J genes are those of that table, whereas D and trimming came from the DNA. The sample profile shows roughly 650,000 clones; more than 95% of them were found once. Around 0.06% of the sample lies in the top ten.

Including the terminal cysteine and phenylalanine, the CDR3 comprises 15 residues. Solely the CDR3 DNA is kept, with 45 bases framed from the first base. Germline trimming: 0 bases from V, 3 bases from J; junction bases outside gene matches: 2. The CDR1 and CDR2 encoded by the germline V gene are SGHRS and YFSETQ. Worth noting for this clone: Its target antigen remains unknown. Per-base quality was not reported, and no clone a single base away is much larger than it. Other nucleotide sequences from this sample produce the same CDR3.

What the work shows at the level of the full study, not this receptor alone: The small number of donors limited the genetic and exposure-history diversity represented. Estimated clonotype richness was generally larger for naive than for memory subsets. Pairwise subsampling indicated that sequencing depth was expected to affect the degree of clonotype sharing among donors. Rarefaction of sorted-subset datasets indicated incomplete sequencing despite the large sequencing depth. Across four donors, roughly 5.4% of naive CD4, 3% to 3.5% of naive CD8, about 2% of memory CD4, and about 0.4% of memory CD8 clonotypes were shared. Only blood was sampled, and tissue TCR repertoires likely differ from those in blood. Higher generation probabilities were observed for clonotypes shared by all four sorted-subset donors than for non-shared clonotypes.

Source material: naive CD4+ T cells sorted from blood. The cell subset or site label corresponds to: CD45RA+ positively selected. This receptor was taken from a woman in her 30s in good health. The sequence links TRBV5-1 to TRBJ1-5; 8 nucleotides in the junction match TRBD1. The base sequence is TGCGCCAGCAGCTTGGGGGGACAGGACAATCAGCCCCAGCATTTT. It translates as CASSLGGQDNQPQHF.